A selection of T cell receptor beta chains follows, all from one sample in a study of type 1 regulatory T cells. TCRdb passed the reads through MiXCR, listing each CDR3 protein once. The table records about 62,000 distinct CDR3 sequences, less than 65% of them present only once. Antigens of these TCRs are unknown. The sequenced sample was cultured non-Tr1 T cells, either the whole culture or a sorted T cell fraction (not recorded which). The receptors shown here come from a human donor in good health. The CDR3 runs from the conserved cysteine through the conserved F or W. A D gene is named only where the DNA matches it firmly. Part of the rows lack a size; the others show once, few, many or a class for expanded clones.

TRBJ2-1 NA TRBD2 TRBV11-3 TGTGCCAGCAGCCTGTGGGGAGCTAGCGGGAACAATGAGCAGTTCTTC CASSLWGASGNNEQFF
TRBJ2-3 NA NA TRBV5-4 TGTGCCAGCAGCTCGGAATTAGTTTCAGATACGCAGTATTTT CASSSELVSDTQYF
TRBJ2-5 once TRBD2 TRBV9 TGTGCCAGCGGGGGGGGAGGGCTAGCGGGAGGGCCAGGGCAAGAGACCCAGTACTTC CASGGGGLAGGPGQETQYF
TRBJ2-7 NA TRBD2 TRBV12-3/TRBV12-4 TGTGCCAGCAAACTAGCGGGTCTCTCCTACGAGCAGTACTTC CASKLAGLSYEQYF
TRBJ2-1 once TRBD2 TRBV19 TGTGCCTCCCGTCAGCGGGGCTCCTACAATGAGCAGTTCTTC CASRQRGSYNEQFF
TRBJ2-2 few TRBD1 TRBV7-8 TGTGCCAGCAGAAATGACCGGGACAGTCACCTCACCGGGGAGCTGTTTTTT CASRNDRDSHLTGELFF
TRBJ2-2 NA TRBD2 TRBV12-5 TGTGCTAGTGGTATCGGGACTAGCGGGGCCACCGGGGGGCTGTTTTTT CASGIGTSGATGGLFF
TRBJ1-1 NA TRBD1 TRBV18 TGTGCCAGCTCACCACGAGGGACAGGGTCAAACACTGAAGCTTTCTTT CASSPRGTGSNTEAFF
TRBJ1-1 NA NA TRBV30 TGTGCCTGGGGCCGGGGGGTAGGCACTGAAGCTTTCTTT CAWGRGVGTEAFF
TRBJ2-1 NA TRBD2 TRBV5-1 TGCGCCAGCAGCTTGGCCGGGACTAGCGGGGGGGGGAATGAGCAGTTCTTC CASSLAGTSGGGNEQFF
TRBJ2-7 once TRBD2 TRBV7-2 TGTGCCAGCAGCCGCCAACTAGTTGGGGGGGGAATCGAGCAGTACTTC CASSRQLVGGGIEQYF
TRBJ1-4 few NA TRBV5-1 TGCGCCAGCAAAGGGGACCTCGCAACTAATGAAAAACTGTTTTTT CASKGDLATNEKLFF
TRBJ2-7 once TRBD2 TRBV7-9 TGTGCCAGCAGCTTATCTAGTCGGGAGGACGAGCAGTACTTC CASSLSSREDEQYF
TRBJ2-5 NA TRBD2 TRBV3-1 TGTGCCAGCAGCCGAGCGGGAGGGGATGAGACCCAGTACTTC CASSRAGGDETQYF
TRBJ2-2 NA TRBD2 TRBV3-1 TGTGCCAGCAGCCGACTAGCGGAAATGGGCGGGGAGCTGTTTTTT CASSRLAEMGGELFF
TRBJ1-2 NA NA TRBV4-2 TGTGCCAGCAGCCAAGATTTTAGGGAGGGCTATGGCTACACCTTC CASSQDFREGYGYTF
TRBJ2-7 NA NA TRBV20-1 TGCAGTGCTAGAACCGGGATGGTCTACGAGCAGTACTTC CSARTGMVYEQYF
TRBJ2-4 NA NA TRBV29-1 TGCAGCGTTGTTCCGGGAGACGGAAACATTCAGTACTTC CSVVPGDGNIQYF
TRBJ1-3 few NA TRBV6-1 TGTGCCAGCAGTGAAACCCAGGCGCTCTCTGGAAACACCATATATTTT CASSETQALSGNTIYF
TRBJ2-7 NA NA TRBV5-1 TGCGCCAGCAGCAAGGAGGGGGGATACGAGCAGTACTTC CASSKEGGYEQYF
TRBJ2-7 few TRBD1 TRBV29-1 TGCAGCGTTGAAACGAACAGGGGGCCAACCGACGAGCAGTACTTC CSVETNRGPTDEQYF
TRBJ2-5 NA TRBD2 TRBV7-2 TGTGCCAGCAGCTTACTTGCGGGAGGGGGGATAGAGACCCAGTACTTC CASSLLAGGGIETQYF
TRBJ2-7 NA NA TRBV19 TGTGCCAGTAGTATTGGGCAGGAATACGGGCAGTACTTC CASSIGQEYGQYF
TRBJ2-1 few TRBD1 TRBV7-8 TGTGCCAGCAGCCTCGGGACAGGGGACAATGAGCAGTTCTTC CASSLGTGDNEQFF
TRBJ2-3 NA NA TRBV12-3/TRBV12-4 TGTGCCAGCAGTCTGACGTCTAGCACAGATACGCAGTATTTT CASSLTSSTDTQYF
TRBJ2-7 NA TRBD2 TRBV20-1 TGCAGTGCTAGAGCAATGCGACTAGCGGCTTCCTACGGGCAGTACTTC CSARAMRLAASYGQYF
TRBJ2-7 few TRBD2 TRBV20-1 TGCAGTGCTAGGGATATTAGCGGGAGGTGGTTGCTCGAGCAGTACTTC CSARDISGRWLLEQYF
TRBJ2-1 few TRBD2 TRBV5-1 TGCGCCAGCAGCTTGTCTTTTTATCCTAGCGGATACAATGAGCAGTTCTTC CASSLSFYPSGYNEQFF
TRBJ2-3 NA TRBD1 TRBV12-3/TRBV12-4 TGTGCCAGCAGTTTAGCGACCGGGACAGGCACAGATACGCAGTATTTT CASSLATGTGTDTQYF
TRBJ2-1 few NA TRBV12-3/TRBV12-4 TGTGCCAGCACGAGTAGCGGACGCTACAATGAGCAGTTCTTC CASTSSGRYNEQFF
TRBJ1-3 NA NA TRBV18 TGTGCCAGCTCACCTGGGCAGTTTGCTGGAAACACCATATATTTT CASSPGQFAGNTIYF
TRBJ2-7 NA NA TRBV3-1 TGTGCCAGCAGCCAAGGAGGAACCCAAACAGGCTCGAGGTCCTACGAGCAGTACTTC CASSQGGTQTGSRSYEQYF
TRBJ1-5 NA NA TRBV12-3/TRBV12-4 TGTGCCAGCAGTTTGCGGCGGGGATCCAATCAGCCCCAGCATTTT CASSLRRGSNQPQHF
TRBJ2-1 NA TRBD2 TRBV12-3/TRBV12-4 TGTGCCAGCAGTCGGACTAGCGGGAGGGCCAATGAGCAGTTCTTC CASSRTSGRANEQFF
TRBJ1-1 NA NA TRBV27 TGTGCCAGCAGTAGACGAACCGGGACCGAGAACACTGAAGCTTTCTTT CASSRRTGTENTEAFF
TRBJ1-2 few NA TRBV5-1 TGCGCCAGCAGCTTAGACGGCCAGGCCTCCTATGGCTACACCTTC CASSLDGQASYGYTF
TRBJ1-1 NA TRBD1 TRBV19 TGTGCCAGTAGTAATCCGGGACAGGGGGTTAGGATGAACACTGAAGCTTTCTTT CASSNPGQGVRMNTEAFF
TRBJ1-1 few NA TRBV3-1 TGTGCCAGCAGCCAGGGGGTGAGGAACACTGAAGCTTTCTTT CASSQGVRNTEAFF
TRBJ2-1 NA TRBD2 TRBV9 TGTGCCAGCAGCGTAGTTACAGCGGGAGGCAATGAGCAGTTCTTC CASSVVTAGGNEQFF
TRBJ2-1 NA NA TRBV9 TGTGCCAGCAGCGGCGACGGGCCATACCTGTCCCATGAGCAGTTCTTC CASSGDGPYLSHEQFF
TRBJ2-1 NA TRBD2 TRBV3-1 TGTGCCAGCAGCCAAGGCACTAGCGGGAGAAGCAATGAGCAGTTCTTC CASSQGTSGRSNEQFF
TRBJ2-3 few TRBD2 TRBV19 TGTGCCAGTAGGACTAGCGATCGTACGCAGTATTTT CASRTSDRTQYF
TRBJ2-1 NA NA TRBV6-6 TGTGCCAGCAGTTACTCAGGGGCGAGCTCCTACAATGAGCAGTTCTTC CASSYSGASSYNEQFF
TRBJ2-1 NA TRBD2 TRBV6-2/TRBV6-3 TGTGCCAGCTTATCTGGCGGGAGGAGTGTCAATGAGCAGTTCTTC CASLSGGRSVNEQFF
TRBJ2-1 few NA TRBV28 TGTGCCAGCAGTCCGGGACTGGCGGGCAATGAGCAGTTCTTC CASSPGLAGNEQFF
TRBJ2-2 NA TRBD1 TRBV7-8 TGTGCCAGCAGCATCGGGACAGGGGTGGGCACCGGGGAGCTGTTTTTT CASSIGTGVGTGELFF
TRBJ2-5 NA NA TRBV5-1 TGCGCCAGCAGCTTGCGGGGTCTCGGTCAAGAGACCCAGTACTTC CASSLRGLGQETQYF
TRBJ2-5 NA TRBD1 TRBV20-1 TGCAGTGCTATAGGACAGGGACAAGAGACCCAGTACTTC CSAIGQGQETQYF
TRBJ2-7 NA NA TRBV7-7 TGTGCCAGCAGCTTAGAACCCCGGGCCGAGCAGTACTTC CASSLEPRAEQYF
TRBJ2-5 NA NA TRBV15 TGTGCCACCAGCAGAGACCCCAGGGAGACCCAGTACTTC CATSRDPRETQYF
TRBJ1-1 NA NA TRBV7-2 TGTGCCAGCAGCCTCATGCACAGTAACACTGAAGCTTTCTTT CASSLMHSNTEAFF